The rows below give T cell receptor beta chains drawn from one sample of a study of blood T cell repertoires in COVID-19. Using immunoSEQ multiplex PCR, the repertoire was profiled, and TCRdb retains in-frame clones only, with some absent. This repertoire shows roughly 70,000 clones, roughly nine tenths found once; its top ten account for approximately 4.1%. Sequenced: peripheral blood. The receptors come from a man in his 70s with active COVID-19. CDR3s include the opening cysteine and the closing phenylalanine or tryptophan. Each record gives: J gene, V gene, D gene, clone size, CDR3 protein, CDR3 DNA. The D gene is left open where the match is weak. Size values are once, few and many counts, or a class for expanded clones, and some rows have none.

>TRBJ2-1|TRBV5-1|-|-
CASSARKGHNEQFF
TGCGCCAGCAGCGCCCGGAAGGGGCACAATGAGCAGTTCTTC
>TRBJ2-2|TRBV27|TRBD2|-
CASSSPGGTTSGRWAGELFF
TGTGCCAGCAGTTCGCCCGGGGGGACGACTAGCGGGAGGTGGGCCGGGGAGCTGTTTTTT
>TRBJ1-5|TRBV6-1|TRBD1|-
CASSEADRGWGGNQPQHF
TGTGCCAGCAGTGAAGCTGACAGGGGGTGGGGGGGCAATCAGCCCCAGCATTTT
>TRBJ2-1|TRBV11-3|TRBD2|-
CASSQLAGGYNEQFF
TGTGCCAGCAGCCAACTAGCGGGAGGGTACAATGAGCAGTTCTTC
>TRBJ2-4|TRBV9|-|-
CASSVEGTRWGPGGTLAKNIQYF
TGTGCCAGCAGCGTAGAGGGGACGAGGTGGGGGCCGGGGGGTACCCTAGCCAAAAACATTCAGTACTTC
>TRBJ2-7|TRBV20-1|TRBD1|once
CSASPGQQSAEQYF
TGCAGTGCTAGTCCGGGACAGCAGTCCGCCGAGCAGTACTTC
>TRBJ1-2|TRBV9|-|-
CASSEGPRGGYGYTF
TGTGCCAGCAGCGAGGGACCTCGAGGGGGCTATGGCTACACCTTC
>TRBJ2-5|TRBV3-1/TRBV3-2|-|-
CASSQERETQYF
TGTGCCAGCAGCCAAGAGCGGGAGACCCAGTACTTC
>TRBJ2-1|TRBV12-5|TRBD2|-
CASALGAGGPGNEQFF
TGTGCTAGTGCTCTGGGGGCGGGAGGGCCGGGAAATGAGCAGTTCTTC
>TRBJ2-6|TRBV7-3|-|-
CASSPRPPGVSGANVLTF
TGTGCCAGCAGCCCCAGACCCCCGGGAGTCTCTGGGGCCAACGTCCTGACTTTC
>TRBJ2-2|TRBV28|-|-
CASSPSPPGELFF
TGTGCCAGCAGTCCCTCCCCCCCCGGGGAGCTGTTTTTT
>TRBJ2-7|TRBV9|TRBD2|-
CASSQAGQLYEQYF
TGTGCCAGCAGCCAAGCGGGGCAACTCTACGAGCAGTACTTC
>TRBJ2-7|TRBV11-1|-|-
CASSSAGPAYEQYF
TGTGCCAGCAGCTCAGCTGGGCCAGCCTACGAGCAGTACTTC
>TRBJ2-5|TRBV6-2/TRBV6-3|-|-
CASSWGRRETQYF
TGTGCCAGCAGTTGGGGGCGGAGAGAGACCCAGTACTTC
>TRBJ2-1|TRBV7-4|-|-
CASSPLEQFF
TGTGCCAGCAGCCCACTCGAGCAGTTCTTC
>TRBJ2-7|TRBV27|-|-
CASRAQGRYEQYF
TGTGCCAGCAGGGCCCAGGGTAGGTACGAGCAGTACTTC
>TRBJ2-7|TRBV7-2|TRBD2|-
CASSLVGGTNDREQYF
TGTGCCAGCAGCTTAGTTGGTGGGACTAACGACCGGGAGCAGTACTTC
>TRBJ1-2|TRBV7-9|-|few
CASSLEGTFGYTF
TGTGCCAGCAGCTTAGAGGGGACATTTGGCTACACCTTC
>TRBJ2-5|TRBV19|-|-
CASSRGGPRETQYF
TGTGCCAGTAGCAGGGGCGGACCGCGGGAGACCCAGTACTTC
>TRBJ2-7|TRBV29-1|-|-
CSPPGEDVGVHEQYF
TGCAGCCCCCCGGGAGAGGATGTCGGTGTCCACGAGCAGTACTTC
>TRBJ1-1|TRBV19|-|-
CASSIKGGAEAFF
TGTGCCAGTAGTATCAAGGGGGGGGCTGAAGCTTTCTTT
>TRBJ1-1|TRBV5-1|-|-
CASSTEGLVAFF
TGCGCCAGCAGCACAGAGGGACTTGTAGCTTTCTTT
>TRBJ1-1|TRBV28|-|-
CASSAPGRAEAFF
TGTGCCAGCAGTGCCCCGGGGAGGGCTGAAGCTTTCTTT
>TRBJ2-3|TRBV5-4|TRBD2|-
CAERELSTDTQYF
TGTGCGGAGCGGGAGTTGAGCACAGATACGCAGTATTTT
>TRBJ2-3|TRBV5-1|-|-
CASSLGRTSTDTQYF
TGCGCCAGCAGCTTGGGGAGAACTAGCACAGATACGCAGTATTTT
>TRBJ2-7|TRBV28|TRBD1|-
CASSLWAGTDRPYEQYF
TGTGCCAGCAGTTTATGGGCCGGGACAGACAGACCCTACGAGCAGTACTTC
>TRBJ2-7|TRBV7-8|TRBD2|many
CASTLAGGTYEQYF
TGTGCCAGCACCCTAGCGGGAGGGACTTACGAGCAGTACTTC
>TRBJ2-1|TRBV6-2/TRBV6-3|-|once
CASSYAPSIDEQFF
TGTGCCAGCAGTTATGCTCCTAGCATCGATGAGCAGTTCTTC
>TRBJ2-7|TRBV7-3|TRBD2|-
CASSLGGRGEQYF
TGTGCCAGCAGCTTAGGCGGGAGGGGCGAGCAGTACTTC
>TRBJ2-1|TRBV4-2|TRBD2|-
CASSQGPSGLNEQFF
TGTGCCAGCAGCCAAGGCCCTAGCGGGCTCAATGAGCAGTTCTTC
>TRBJ1-4|TRBV5-8|-|many
CASSSNRVEEKLFF
TGTGCCAGCAGCTCGAACAGGGTGGAGGAAAAACTGTTTTTT
>TRBJ2-7|TRBV5-1|TRBD2|-
CASTTGGAPLEQYF
TGCGCCAGCACCACGGGAGGGGCGCCACTCGAGCAGTACTTC
>TRBJ2-1|TRBV19|TRBD1|-
CASSIDRTGPGEQFF
TGTGCCAGTAGTATAGATCGGACAGGCCCCGGTGAGCAGTTCTTC
>TRBJ1-2|TRBV5-1|-|few
CASSQGHLQANYGYTF
TGCGCCAGCAGCCAGGGGCATCTCCAAGCTAACTATGGCTACACCTTC
>TRBJ2-7|TRBV7-2|TRBD2|once
CASSLGGLASYEQYF
TGTGCCAGCAGCTTAGGCGGACTAGCGAGCTACGAGCAGTACTTC
>TRBJ1-5|TRBV19|-|-
CASSPRQNSNQPQHF
TGTGCCAGTAGTCCGAGACAGAATAGCAATCAGCCCCAGCATTTT
>TRBJ1-1|TRBV3-1/TRBV3-2|-|-
CASSQEGGGITEAFF
TGTGCCAGCAGCCAAGAGGGAGGGGGGATCACTGAAGCTTTCTTT
>TRBJ2-2|TRBV6-4|-|-
CASSAHSLDTHTGELFF
TGTGCCAGCAGTGCCCACTCGTTGGACACCCACACCGGGGAGCTGTTTTTT
>TRBJ2-7|TRBV18|-|once
CASSPRPRGSYEQYF
TGTGCCAGCTCACCACGGCCCAGGGGAAGCTACGAGCAGTACTTC
>TRBJ1-5|TRBV28|-|-
CASSFRWGENQPQHF
TGTGCCAGCAGTTTCCGGTGGGGGGAGAATCAGCCCCAGCATTTT
>TRBJ2-7|TRBV30|-|-
CAWRATAYEQYF
TGTGCCTGGAGGGCTACAGCCTACGAGCAGTACTTC
>TRBJ2-1|TRBV11-3|-|-
CASSLVQGHEQFF
TGTGCCAGCAGCTTAGTCCAGGGCCATGAGCAGTTCTTC
>TRBJ2-1|TRBV5-4|TRBD2|-
CASSLLAGGGNEQFF
TGTGCCAGCAGCTTGTTGGCGGGAGGGGGCAATGAGCAGTTCTTC
>TRBJ2-2|TRBV5-4|TRBD2|-
CASSSLGAGGTGELFF
TGTGCCAGCAGCTCCCTGGGTGCGGGAGGGACCGGGGAGCTGTTTTTT
>TRBJ2-2|TRBV7-3|-|-
CASSLSNTGELFF
TGTGCCAGCAGCTTATCAAACACCGGGGAGCTGTTTTTT
>TRBJ1-6|TRBV28|-|once
CASSLLLNNSPLHF
TGTGCCAGCAGTCTTCTGCTAAATAATTCACCCCTCCACTTT